These 5 T cell receptor beta chains were sequenced from one sample in a study of Graves' ophthalmopathy and Graves' hyperthyroidism. As the template, RNA transcripts were used to amplify TCR beta CDR3 regions. After a first-round RT-PCR with HTBI primers, a second-round multiplex PCR was run. From the multiplex PCR reads, TCRdb called clonotypes with MiXCR, one entry per CDR3 protein. The sample comprises roughly 700,000 distinct CDR3 sequences, about 44% of which are singletons, and about 40% rests with the top ten. The sequenced sample was peripheral blood. All receptors come from an adult man with Graves' ophthalmopathy.

A few counts support this clonotype. The rearrangement links TRBV5-6 to TRBJ1-1, with D uncertain. The CDR3 extends over 15 amino acids. V lost 1 base, J lost 5 bases, and 15 bases lay in between. The germline gives CDR1 SGHDT, CDR2 YYEEEE. The CDR3: CASSLQRRVGTEAFF. CDR3 nucleotides: TGTGCCAGCAGCTTGCAAAGACGGGTCGGGACTGAAGCTTTCTTT.

The sample holds many counts of this clonotype. The V gene is TRBV7-9, the J gene TRBJ1-6; D may be TRBD1 (5 bases). The ends were cut back, 7 bases at V and 6 bases at J, with 13 bases in the middle. The CDR3 contains 14 residues. From germline, CDR1 is SEHNR and CDR2 FQNEAQ (reference sequence). This CDR3 reads CASTERQLNSPLHF. The CDR3, as DNA: TGTGCCAGCACCGAAAGACAGCTTAATTCACCCCTCCACTTT.

The chain has TRBV24-1 and TRBJ1-4; maybe TRBD1 (6 bases). The V end lost 3 bases, the J end lost 4 bases, and 11 bases lay between the germline ends. The CDR3 totals 15 residues. CDR1 and CDR2 (germline): KGHDR, SFDVKD. The CDR3 loop reads CATSDRTASNEKLFF. The CDR3 region has the DNA TGTGCCACCAGTGATCGGACAGCGAGTAATGAAAAACTGTTTTTT.

In its sample, this clonotype was seen once. The junction departs from germline at one end; a sequencing error may be responsible. The V call is TRBV6-2 or TRBV6-3, the J call TRBJ2-7; D not certain. The CDR3 contains 12 residues. The germline CDR1 and CDR2 sequences are MNHEY and SVGEGT. CDR3: CASSDSRLEQYF. DNA for the CDR3: TGTGCCAGCAGTGACTCCAGGTTGGAGCAGTACTTC.

The chain links TRBV20-1 to TRBJ1-5, with TRBD1 as a possible D gene (5 bases). The CDR3 runs 13 residues. Trimming shortened V by 7 bases and J by 5 bases, and 15 bases separated the two germline ends. The germline V gene encodes CDR1 DFQATT and CDR2 SNEGSKA (reference sequence). The CDR3, as DNA: TGCAGTGTTGGGACCCTGCGGGATCAGCCCCAGCATTTT. It is translated as CSVGTLRDQPQHF.